Presented here are 3 T cell receptor beta chains from one specimen sequenced in a study of siplizumab effects on memory and regulatory T cells. TCRdb's table, derived via immunoSEQ multiplex PCR, lists solely in-frame clones and lacks some. The repertoire consists of some 88,000 clones, with about 87% occurring once and the leading ten covering over 12%. Sample: CD4+ T cells sorted from blood. These receptors were obtained from a human donor in good health.

The chain carries TRBV5-1 and TRBJ1-2, with D perhaps TRBD1 (5 bases). Germline V gene sequence: CDR1 SGHRS, CDR2 YFSETQ. The CDR3 has 15 residues. Between the trimmed V and J ends, which lost 7 bases and 4 bases, there was a span of 20 bases. The CDR3 reads CASSPAGGFGYGYTF. In DNA, the CDR3 is TGCGCCAGCTCTCCGGCCGGGGGTTTCGGCTATGGCTACACCTTC.

CDR3 in DNA: TGTGCCAGCAGTTCCGCCGGGCTCCTGGAGGGGGGCTACACCTTC. Its protein product is CASSSAGLLEGGYTF. The rearrangement joins TRBV27 to TRBJ1-2; possibly TRBD1 for D (5 bases). Germline V CDR1 and CDR2: MNHEY, SMNVEV (reference sequence). The length of the CDR3 is 15 residues. Trimming shortened V by 4 bases and J by 8 bases, and 20 bases separated the two germline ends.

The sample holds a few counts of this clone. The chain uses TRBV29-1 and TRBJ1-1; D ambiguous. CDR3 length: 12 amino acids. V lost 2 bases, J lost 0 bases, and 4 bases lay in between. Per the germline V gene, CDR1 is SQVTM and CDR2 is ANQGSEA. DNA for the CDR3: TGCAGCGTTGAACAGATGAACACTGAAGCTTTCTTT. Translation: CSVEQMNTEAFF. The whole variable domain, remainder taken from reference TRBV29-1 and TRBJ1-1, is SAVISQKPSRDICQRGTSLTIQCQVDSQVTMMFWYRQQPGQSLTLIATANQGSEATYESGFVIDKFPISRPNLTFSTLTVSNMSPEDSSIYLCSVEQMNTEAFFGQGTRLTVV.